One T cell receptor (beta chain) is described in this entry. Its specificity is unknown. At one boundary the junction diverges from the germline segment, which might be a read error. This sample stems from a study of tumor-infiltrating lymphocytes in primary liver carcinoma. Study-wide findings and caveats: Just around 7-25% of top clones spanned all five tumor regions. Tumor samples exhibited a significantly greater top-250-clone fraction than blood samples (p = 0.039).

Scientists recovered RNA and DNA together from about 21-30 mg of unsorted bulk tissue. The study sampled five separate regions from each tumor. The template, about 540 ng total RNA, yielded TCR beta cDNA made with a constant-region primer. Slightly modified ARM-PCR, run as three nested multiplex PCR rounds, produced the TCR beta libraries. Amplification in the first two PCR rounds was performed using TRBV1-TRBV30 forward primers and a C-beta reverse primer for approximately 10 cycles each. TCRdb fed the multiplex PCR reads into MiXCR, producing one record per CDR3 protein. This sample has roughly 53,000 distinct CDR3 sequences; about 73% occur once, and the top ten carry around 23%. Germline CDR1 SGHNT, CDR2 YENEEA. This CDR3 has 19 residues.

The clonotype comes from a man aged 40-49 years with primary liver carcinoma and hepatitis B virus infection. The V gene is TRBV11-3, the J gene TRBJ2-1; 9 positions agree with TRBD2. What was sequenced was liver tumor tissue from sampling region 2. Stated subset: tumor region T2, inferior pole. CDR3 coding DNA: TGTACCAGCATCTTAGATCTCCATGCGGGAGGGCTGGTCTACAATGAGCAGTTCTTC. Translating gives CTSILDLHAGGLVYNEQFF.